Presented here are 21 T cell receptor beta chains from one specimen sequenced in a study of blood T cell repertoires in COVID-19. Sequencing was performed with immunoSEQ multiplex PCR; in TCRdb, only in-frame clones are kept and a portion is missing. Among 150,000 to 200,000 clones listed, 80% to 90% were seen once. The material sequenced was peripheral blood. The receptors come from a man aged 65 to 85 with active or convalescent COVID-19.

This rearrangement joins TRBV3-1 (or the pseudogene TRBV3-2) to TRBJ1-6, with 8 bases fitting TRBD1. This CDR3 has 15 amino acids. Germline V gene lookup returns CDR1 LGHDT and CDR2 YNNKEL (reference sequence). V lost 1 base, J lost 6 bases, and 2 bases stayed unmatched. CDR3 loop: CASSQGTGRNSPLHF. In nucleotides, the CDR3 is TGTGCCAGCAGCCAAGGGACAGGGCGTAATTCACCCCTCCACTTT.

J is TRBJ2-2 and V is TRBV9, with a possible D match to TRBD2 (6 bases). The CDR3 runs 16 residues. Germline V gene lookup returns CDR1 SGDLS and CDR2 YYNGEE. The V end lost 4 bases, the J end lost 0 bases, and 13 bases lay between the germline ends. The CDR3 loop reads CASSTLAGPNTGELFF. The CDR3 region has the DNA TGTGCCAGCAGCACACTGGCGGGGCCGAACACCGGGGAGCTGTTTTTT.

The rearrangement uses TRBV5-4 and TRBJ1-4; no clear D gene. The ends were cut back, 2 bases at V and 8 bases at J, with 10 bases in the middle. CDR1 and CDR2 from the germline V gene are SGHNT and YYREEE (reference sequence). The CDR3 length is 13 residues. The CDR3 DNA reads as TGTGCCAGCAGCTTATGGCAGCGAGAAAAACTGTTTTTT. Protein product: CASSLWQREKLFF.

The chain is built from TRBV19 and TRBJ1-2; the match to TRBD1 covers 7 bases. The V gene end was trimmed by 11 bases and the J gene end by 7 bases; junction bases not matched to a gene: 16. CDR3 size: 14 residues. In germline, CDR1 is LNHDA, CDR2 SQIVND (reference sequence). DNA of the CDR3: TGTGCCTCTGACCTAGAAGGGGGCCACGGTGGCTACACCTTC. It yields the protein CASDLEGGHGGYTF.

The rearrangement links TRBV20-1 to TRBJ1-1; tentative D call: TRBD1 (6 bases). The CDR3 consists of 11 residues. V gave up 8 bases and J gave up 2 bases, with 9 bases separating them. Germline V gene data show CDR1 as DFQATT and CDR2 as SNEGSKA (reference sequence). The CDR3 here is CSWDINTEAFF. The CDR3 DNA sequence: TGCAGTTGGGACATAAACACTGAAGCTTTCTTT.

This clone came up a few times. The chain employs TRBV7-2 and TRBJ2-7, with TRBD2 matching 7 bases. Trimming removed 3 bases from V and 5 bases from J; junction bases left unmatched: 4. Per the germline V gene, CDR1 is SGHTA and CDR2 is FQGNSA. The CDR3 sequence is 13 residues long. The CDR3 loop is CASSLRESHEQYF. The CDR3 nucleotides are TGTGCCAGCAGCTTGCGGGAGTCCCACGAGCAGTACTTC. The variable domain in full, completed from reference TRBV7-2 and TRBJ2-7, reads GAGVSQSPSNKVTEKGKDVELRCDPISGHTALYWYRQSLGQGLEFLIYFQGNSAPDKSGLPSDRFSAERTGGSVSTLTIQRTQQEDSAVYLCASSLRESHEQYFGPGTRLTVT.

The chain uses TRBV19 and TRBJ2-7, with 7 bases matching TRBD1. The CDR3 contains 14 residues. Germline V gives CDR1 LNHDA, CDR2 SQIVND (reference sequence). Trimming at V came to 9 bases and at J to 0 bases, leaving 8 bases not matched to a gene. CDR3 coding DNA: TGTGCCAGCTCACCCCGACAGGGCTCCTACGAGCAGTACTTC. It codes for CASSPRQGSYEQYF.

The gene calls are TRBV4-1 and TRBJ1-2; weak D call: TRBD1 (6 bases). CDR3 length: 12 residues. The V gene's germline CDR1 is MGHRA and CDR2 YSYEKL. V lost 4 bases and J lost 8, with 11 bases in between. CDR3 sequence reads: CASSLSQGGYTF. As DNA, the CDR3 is TGCGCCAGCAGCCTATCCCAGGGGGGCTACACCTTC.

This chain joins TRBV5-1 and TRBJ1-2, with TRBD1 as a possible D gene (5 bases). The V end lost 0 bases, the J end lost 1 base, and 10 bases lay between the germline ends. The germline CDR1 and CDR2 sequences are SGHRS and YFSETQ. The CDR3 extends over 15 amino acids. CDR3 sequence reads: CASSLGQGGNYGYTF. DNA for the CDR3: TGCGCCAGCAGCTTGGGGCAGGGAGGTAACTATGGCTACACCTTC.

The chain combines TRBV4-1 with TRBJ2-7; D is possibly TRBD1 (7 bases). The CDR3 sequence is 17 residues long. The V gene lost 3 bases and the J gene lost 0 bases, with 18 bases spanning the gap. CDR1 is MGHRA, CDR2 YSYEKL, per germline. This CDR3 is CASSHGAGTDSSYEQYF. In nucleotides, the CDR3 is TGCGCCAGCAGCCATGGGGCGGGGACAGACAGCTCCTACGAGCAGTACTTC.

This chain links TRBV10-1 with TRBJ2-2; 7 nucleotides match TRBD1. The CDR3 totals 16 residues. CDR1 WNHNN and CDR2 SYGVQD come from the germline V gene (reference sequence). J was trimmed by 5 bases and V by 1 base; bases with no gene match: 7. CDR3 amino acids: CASSELRQGDTGELFF. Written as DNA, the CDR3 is TGCGCCAGCAGTGAGTTACGGCAGGGGGATACCGGGGAGCTGTTTTTT.

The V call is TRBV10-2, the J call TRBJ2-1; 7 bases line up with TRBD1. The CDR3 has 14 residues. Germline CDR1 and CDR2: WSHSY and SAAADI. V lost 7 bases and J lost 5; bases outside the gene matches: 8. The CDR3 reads CASTLWDRNNEQFF. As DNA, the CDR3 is TGCGCCAGCACTCTATGGGACAGAAACAATGAGCAGTTCTTC.

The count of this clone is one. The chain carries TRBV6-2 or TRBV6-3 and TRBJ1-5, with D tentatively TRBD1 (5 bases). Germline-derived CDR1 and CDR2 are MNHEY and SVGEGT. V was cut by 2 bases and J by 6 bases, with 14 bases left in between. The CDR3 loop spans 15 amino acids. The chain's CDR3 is CASSYPPGMVQPQHF. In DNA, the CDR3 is TGTGCCAGCAGTTACCCGCCAGGGATGGTTCAGCCCCAGCATTTT.

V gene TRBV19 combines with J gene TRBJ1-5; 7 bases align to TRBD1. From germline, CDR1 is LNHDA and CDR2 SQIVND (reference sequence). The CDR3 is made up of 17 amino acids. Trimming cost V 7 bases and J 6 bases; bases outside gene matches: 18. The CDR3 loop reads CASTIGYGNRGIQPQHF. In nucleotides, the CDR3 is TGTGCCAGTACCATCGGCTACGGGAACAGGGGCATTCAGCCCCAGCATTTT.

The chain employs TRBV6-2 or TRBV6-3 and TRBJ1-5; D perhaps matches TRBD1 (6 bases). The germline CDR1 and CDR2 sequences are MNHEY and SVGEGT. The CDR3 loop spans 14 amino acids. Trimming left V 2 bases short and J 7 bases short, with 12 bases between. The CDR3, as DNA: TGTGCCAGCAGTTACGCGTCAGGGGAACAGCCCCAGCATTTT. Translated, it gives CASSYASGEQPQHF.

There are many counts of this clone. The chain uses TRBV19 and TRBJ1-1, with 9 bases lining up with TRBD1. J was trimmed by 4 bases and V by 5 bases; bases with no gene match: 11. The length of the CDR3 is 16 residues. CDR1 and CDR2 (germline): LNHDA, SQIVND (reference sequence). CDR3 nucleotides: TGTGCCAGTAGTTCCCGGACAGGGGCCAGGGGCACTGAAGCTTTCTTT. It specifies CASSSRTGARGTEAFF. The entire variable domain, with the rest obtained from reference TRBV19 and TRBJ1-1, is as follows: DGGITQSPKYLFRKEGQNVTLSCEQNLNHDAMYWYRQDPGQGLRLIYYSQIVNDFQKGDIAEGYSVSREKKESFPLTVTSAQKNPTAFYLCASSSRTGARGTEAFFGQGTRLTVV.

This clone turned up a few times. CDR3 DNA sequence: TGTGCCAGCAGCTTAACGCGGGGTGGTCGGAATGAGCAGTTCTTC. It specifies CASSLTRGGRNEQFF. The J gene is TRBJ2-1, the V gene TRBV7-3, with D maybe TRBD2 (6 bases). V lost 0 bases and J 7 bases, leaving 13 bases between the germline ends. CDR1 and CDR2 (germline): SGHTA, FQGTGA. The CDR3 contains 15 residues. Looking up the rest from reference TRBV7-3 and TRBJ2-1 gives the full variable domain: GAGVSQTPSNKVTEKGKYVELRCDPISGHTALYWYRQSLGQGPEFLIYFQGTGAADDSGLPNDRFFAVRPEGSVSTLKIQRTERGDSAVYLCASSLTRGGRNEQFFGPGTRLTVL.

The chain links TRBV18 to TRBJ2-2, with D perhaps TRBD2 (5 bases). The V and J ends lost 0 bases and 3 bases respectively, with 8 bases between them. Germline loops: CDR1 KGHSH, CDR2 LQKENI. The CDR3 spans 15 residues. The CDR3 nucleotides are TGTGCCAGCTCACCACCGGGGAGATACACCGGGGAGCTGTTTTTT. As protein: CASSPPGRYTGELFF.

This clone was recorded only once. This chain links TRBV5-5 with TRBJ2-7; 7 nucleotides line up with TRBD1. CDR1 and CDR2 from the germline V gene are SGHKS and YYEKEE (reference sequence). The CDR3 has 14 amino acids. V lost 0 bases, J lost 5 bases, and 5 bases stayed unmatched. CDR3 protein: CASSLVGQSHEQYF. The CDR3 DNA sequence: TGTGCCAGCAGCTTGGTGGGACAGAGTCACGAGCAGTACTTC.

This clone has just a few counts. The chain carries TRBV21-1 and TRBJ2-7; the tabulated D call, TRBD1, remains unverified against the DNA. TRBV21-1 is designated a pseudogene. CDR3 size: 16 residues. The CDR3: CASILRGTGGPYEQYF. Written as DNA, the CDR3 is TGTGCCAGCATCCTCAGGGGGACAGGGGGCCCCTACGAGCAGTACTTC.

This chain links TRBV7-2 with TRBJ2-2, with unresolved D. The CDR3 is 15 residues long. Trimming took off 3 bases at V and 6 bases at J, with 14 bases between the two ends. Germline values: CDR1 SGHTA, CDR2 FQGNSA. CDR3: CASSFDRVLPGELFF. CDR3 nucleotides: TGTGCCAGCAGCTTCGATCGGGTCCTCCCCGGGGAGCTGTTTTTT. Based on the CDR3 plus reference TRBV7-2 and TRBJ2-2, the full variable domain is GAGVSQSPSNKVTEKGKDVELRCDPISGHTALYWYRQSLGQGLEFLIYFQGNSAPDKSGLPSDRFSAERTGGSVSTLTIQRTQQEDSAVYLCASSFDRVLPGELFFGEGSRLTVL.